This T cell receptor (beta chain) emerged from a study of T cells in Graves' hyperthyroidism and ophthalmopathy. Study-wide points: Most expanded thyroid clonotypes above 0.001 also appeared in blood. With a median lead of roughly 6.8 months before onset, the model predicted ophthalmopathy.

Researchers took RNA transcripts and amplified the TCR beta CDR3 regions from them. The TCR CDR3 first-round RT-PCR relied on the HTBI primer set. TCRdb called the multiplex PCR reads again in MiXCR, with one record for every CDR3 protein. The data show about 410,000 distinct CDR3 sequences, with about 15% seen just once and around 19% held by the top ten. This clonotype was found many times. The antigen is unknown. The specimen was blood. The sequence came from a woman aged 25-40 years with Graves' ophthalmopathy.

CDR3 protein: CASSPPPGYTF. CDR3 DNA sequence: TGTGCCAGCAGTCCACCTCCGGGCTACACCTTC. The rearrangement links TRBV28 to TRBJ1-2; no firm D call. Trimming removed 5 bases at V and 8 bases at J, with 9 bases between. The CDR3 runs to 11 residues. Looked up from germline, CDR1 is MDHEN and CDR2 is SYDVKM.